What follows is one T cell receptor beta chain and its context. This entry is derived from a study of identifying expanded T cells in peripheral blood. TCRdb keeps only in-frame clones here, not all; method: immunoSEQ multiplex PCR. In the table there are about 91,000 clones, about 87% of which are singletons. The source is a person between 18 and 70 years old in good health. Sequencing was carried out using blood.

The CDR3: CASSVTQGRVEKLFF. The CDR3 DNA reads as TGTGCCAGCAGCGTGACACAGGGTCGGGTTGAAAAACTGTTTTTT. The chain is built from TRBV7-9 and TRBJ1-4; D is possibly TRBD1 (6 bases). CDR3 length equals 15 residues. V lost 5 bases and J lost 7, with 17 bases in between. The V gene's germline CDR1 is SEHNR and CDR2 FQNEAQ (reference sequence).